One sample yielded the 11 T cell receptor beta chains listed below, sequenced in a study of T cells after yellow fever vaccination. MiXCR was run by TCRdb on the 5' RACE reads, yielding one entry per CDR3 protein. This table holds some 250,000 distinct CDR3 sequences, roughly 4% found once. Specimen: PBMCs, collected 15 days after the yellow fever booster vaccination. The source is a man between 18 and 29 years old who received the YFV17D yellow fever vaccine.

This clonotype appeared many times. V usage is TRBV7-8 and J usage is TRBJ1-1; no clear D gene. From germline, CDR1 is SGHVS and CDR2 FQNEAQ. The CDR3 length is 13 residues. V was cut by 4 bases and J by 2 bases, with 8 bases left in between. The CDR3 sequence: CASSSNDNTEAFF. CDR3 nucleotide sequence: TGTGCCAGCAGCTCCAACGATAACACTGAAGCTTTCTTT.

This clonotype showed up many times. The CDR3 protein is CATSRGGGSGATDTQYF. CDR3 sequence (DNA): TGTGCCACCAGCAGAGGAGGTGGTAGCGGGGCCACAGATACGCAGTATTTT. This chain uses TRBV15 with TRBJ2-3, with TRBD2 matching 8 bases. Unmatched junction bases numbered 8, after V lost 1 base and J lost 2 bases. Germline V gene data show CDR1 as LNHNV and CDR2 as YYDKDF (reference sequence). This CDR3 region has 17 residues.

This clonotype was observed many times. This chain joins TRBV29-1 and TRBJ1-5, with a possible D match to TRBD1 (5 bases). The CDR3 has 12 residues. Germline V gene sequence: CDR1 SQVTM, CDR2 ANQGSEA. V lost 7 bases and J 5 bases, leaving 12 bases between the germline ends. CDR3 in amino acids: CSAGGEDQPQHF. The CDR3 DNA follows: TGCAGCGCGGGGGGGGAGGATCAGCCCCAGCATTTT.

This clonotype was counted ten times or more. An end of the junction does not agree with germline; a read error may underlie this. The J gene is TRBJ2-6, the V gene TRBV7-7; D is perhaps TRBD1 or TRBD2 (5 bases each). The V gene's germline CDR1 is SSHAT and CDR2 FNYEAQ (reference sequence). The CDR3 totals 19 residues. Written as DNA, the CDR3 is TGTGCTAGCAGCCCAGACCGAAGGGGCACTAGCTCTGGGGCCAACGTCCTGACTTTC. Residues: CASSPDRRGTSSGANVLTF.

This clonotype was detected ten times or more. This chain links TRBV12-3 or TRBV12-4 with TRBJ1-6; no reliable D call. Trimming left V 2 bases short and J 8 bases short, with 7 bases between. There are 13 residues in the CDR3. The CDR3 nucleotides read TGTGCCAGCAGTTTAAGGGAAGATTCACCCCTCCACTTT. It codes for CASSLREDSPLHF.

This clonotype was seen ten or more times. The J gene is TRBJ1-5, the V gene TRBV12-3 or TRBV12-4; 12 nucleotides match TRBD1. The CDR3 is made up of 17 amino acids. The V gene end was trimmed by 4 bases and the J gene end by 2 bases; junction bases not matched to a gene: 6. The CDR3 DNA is TGTGCCAGCAGTTCCCGAGGGACAGGGGGCCGCAATCAGCCCCAGCATTTT. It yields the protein CASSSRGTGGRNQPQHF.

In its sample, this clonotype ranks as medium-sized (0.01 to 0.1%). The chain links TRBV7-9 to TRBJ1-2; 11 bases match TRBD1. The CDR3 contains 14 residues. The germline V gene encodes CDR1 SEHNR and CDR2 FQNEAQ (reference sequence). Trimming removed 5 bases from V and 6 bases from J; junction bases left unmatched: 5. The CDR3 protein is CASSDGQGADGYTF. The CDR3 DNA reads TGTGCCAGCAGCGACGGACAGGGGGCTGATGGCTACACCTTC.

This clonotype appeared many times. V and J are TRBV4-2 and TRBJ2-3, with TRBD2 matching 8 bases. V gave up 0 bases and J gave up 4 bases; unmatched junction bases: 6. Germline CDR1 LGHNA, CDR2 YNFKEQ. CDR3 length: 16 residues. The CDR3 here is CASSQDQGLGADTQYF. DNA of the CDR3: TGTGCCAGCAGCCAAGATCAGGGACTAGGCGCAGATACGCAGTATTTT.

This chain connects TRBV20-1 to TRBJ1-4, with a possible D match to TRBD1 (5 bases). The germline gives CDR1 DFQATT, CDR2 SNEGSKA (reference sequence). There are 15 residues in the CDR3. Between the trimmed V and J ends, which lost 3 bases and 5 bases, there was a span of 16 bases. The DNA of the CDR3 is TGCAGTGCTAGGGGGGGAGGGATTCCCAATGAAAAACTGTTTTTT. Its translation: CSARGGGIPNEKLFF.

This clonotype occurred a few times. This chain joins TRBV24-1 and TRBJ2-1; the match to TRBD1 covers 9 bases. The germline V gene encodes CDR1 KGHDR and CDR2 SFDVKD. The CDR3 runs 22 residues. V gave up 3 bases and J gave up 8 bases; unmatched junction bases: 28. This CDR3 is CATSDPADTGTGNGIVPYEQFF. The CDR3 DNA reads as TGTGCCACCAGTGATCCCGCCGATACCGGGACAGGGAACGGGATAGTGCCTTATGAGCAGTTCTTC.

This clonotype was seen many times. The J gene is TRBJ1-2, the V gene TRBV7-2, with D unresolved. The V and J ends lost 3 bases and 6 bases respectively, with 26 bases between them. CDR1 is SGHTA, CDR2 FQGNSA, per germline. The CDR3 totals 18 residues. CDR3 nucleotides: TGTGCCAGCAGCTTCCCTCGCCGGGCCACGTTTTCCACGAATGGCTACACCTTC. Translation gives CASSFPRRATFSTNGYTF.